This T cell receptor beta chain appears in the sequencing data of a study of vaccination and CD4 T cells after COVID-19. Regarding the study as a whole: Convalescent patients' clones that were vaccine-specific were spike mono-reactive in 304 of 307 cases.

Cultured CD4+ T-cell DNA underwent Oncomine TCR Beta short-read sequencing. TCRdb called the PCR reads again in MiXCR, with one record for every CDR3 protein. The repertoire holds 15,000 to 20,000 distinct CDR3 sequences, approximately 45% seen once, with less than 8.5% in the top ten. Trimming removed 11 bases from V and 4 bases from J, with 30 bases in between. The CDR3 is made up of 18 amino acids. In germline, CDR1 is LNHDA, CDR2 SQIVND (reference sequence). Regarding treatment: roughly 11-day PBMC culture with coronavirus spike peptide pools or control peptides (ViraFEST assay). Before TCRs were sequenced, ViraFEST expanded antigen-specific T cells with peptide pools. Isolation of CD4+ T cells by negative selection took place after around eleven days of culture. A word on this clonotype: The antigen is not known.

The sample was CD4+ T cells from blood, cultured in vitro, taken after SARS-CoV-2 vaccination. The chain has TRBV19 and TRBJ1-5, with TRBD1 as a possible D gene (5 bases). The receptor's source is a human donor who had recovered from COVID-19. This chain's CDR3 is CAPVWRTIGVGDNQPQHF. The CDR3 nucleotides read TGTGCCCCAGTGTGGAGAACGATAGGGGTGGGGGATAATCAGCCCCAGCATTTT.